The 14 T cell receptor beta chains below all came from one sample that was sequenced in a study of CD8 T cells in ankylosing spondylitis. Study-level findings and limits: Seven or eight highly homologous variants made up a TCR beta motif, and this motif appeared characteristic of ankylosing spondylitis blood.

Their recognized antigens are unknown. TCRdb called the 5' RACE reads again in MiXCR, with one record for every CDR3 protein. The top ten clones hold roughly 3.2% of a sample with approximately 520,000 distinct CDR3 sequences, roughly 5.2% of them seen once. The source material was blood, either unsorted or a sorted T cell fraction (not recorded which). Every receptor here comes from a male donor with ankylosing spondylitis.

This clonotype has a count of ten or more. The chain has TRBV3-1 and TRBJ2-1, with D perhaps TRBD2 (6 bases). V was shortened by 0 bases and J by 7 bases, with 13 bases between the two germline ends. The V gene's germline CDR1 is LGHDT and CDR2 YNNKEL (reference sequence). This CDR3 spans 15 amino acids. The CDR3 loop reads CASSQDPRLENEQFF. In DNA form, the CDR3 reads TGTGCCAGCAGCCAAGATCCCCGACTAGAGAATGAGCAGTTCTTC.

The table lists this clonotype with many counts. The chain carries TRBV7-8 and TRBJ2-3; the match to TRBD1 covers 9 bases. In germline, CDR1 is SGHVS, CDR2 FQNEAQ. Trimming took 0 bases from V and 5 from J; bases not matched to a gene: 6. This CDR3 is 16 amino acids long. The chain's CDR3 is CASSLATGGAGDTQYF. CDR3 nucleotides: TGTGCCAGCAGCTTAGCAACAGGGGGCGCGGGAGATACGCAGTATTTT. The variable domain in full, with the rest retrieved from reference TRBV7-8 and TRBJ2-3, is GAGVSQSPRYKVAKRGQDVALRCDPISGHVSLFWYQQALGQGPEFLTYFQNEAQLDKSGLPSDRFFAERPEGSVSTLKIQRTQQEDSAVYLCASSLATGGAGDTQYFGPGTRLTVL.

This clonotype has a count of ten or more. The rearrangement joins TRBV5-4 to TRBJ2-1, with TRBD2 as a possible D gene (6 bases). The CDR3 has 15 residues. Germline CDR1 SGHNT, CDR2 YYREEE (reference sequence). V was trimmed by 4 bases and J by 7 bases, leaving 18 bases between them. In DNA, the CDR3 is TGTGCCAGCAGCCAGGACACAGGAGGGAGAAATGAGCAGTTCTTC. Amino acids: CASSQDTGGRNEQFF.

At least ten counts were recorded for this clonotype. The V call is TRBV7-2, the J call TRBJ2-1; the D is unclear. Between the trimmed V and J ends, which lost 5 bases and 4 bases, there was a span of 18 bases. The CDR3 contains 16 residues. Germline V gives CDR1 SGHTA, CDR2 FQGNSA. CDR3 nucleotides: TGTGCCAGCAGCCAAAAAAGACCCCTTTATTACAATGAGCAGTTCTTC. It encodes CASSQKRPLYYNEQFF.

This clonotype showed up many times. This chain uses TRBV6-5 with TRBJ1-6, with a weak D call TRBD1 (5 bases). The germline CDR1 and CDR2 sequences are MNHEY and SVGAGI. V was clipped by 2 bases and J by 0 bases, with 8 bases between them. CDR3 size: 16 residues. The CDR3 DNA follows: TGTGCCAGCAGTTACATTGGGGGCTCCTATAATTCACCCCTCCACTTT. Protein sequence: CASSYIGGSYNSPLHF.

This clonotype has a count of ten or more. The chain has TRBV4-3 and TRBJ2-7; no firm D call. Germline V gene data show CDR1 as LGHNA and CDR2 as YSLEER. V lost 3 bases and J lost 3, with 9 bases in between. The CDR3 consists of 13 residues. The CDR3 here is CASSQGKGYEQYF. CDR3 DNA sequence: TGCGCCAGCAGCCAGGGAAAGGGCTACGAGCAGTACTTC.

The genes are TRBV5-4 and TRBJ2-1, with 8 bases identical to TRBD1. The trim removed 0 bases at V and 8 bases at J, leaving 4 bases unmatched. The CDR3 consists of 14 residues. The V gene's germline CDR1 is SGHNT and CDR2 YYREEE (reference sequence). The CDR3 DNA follows: TGTGCCAGCAGCTTGGTTGACAGGGGTTATGAGCAGTTCTTC. This gives the protein CASSLVDRGYEQFF.

The V call is TRBV4-3, the J call TRBJ2-1; possibly TRBD2 for D (6 bases). The germline CDR1 and CDR2 sequences are LGHNA and YSLEER. The CDR3 contains 17 residues. Trimming took off 5 bases at V and 2 bases at J, with 19 bases between the two ends. Here the CDR3 DNA reads TGCGCCAGCAGCTCCCATGGGGAGGCGGGCCCCTACAATGAGCAGTTCTTC. Residues: CASSSHGEAGPYNEQFF.

This clonotype was picked up many times. The rearrangement joins TRBV13 to TRBJ1-5, with no clear D. The germline CDR1 and CDR2 sequences are PRHDT and FYEKMQ (reference sequence). The CDR3 runs to 15 residues. V lost 3 bases and J 3 bases, leaving 12 bases between the germline ends. The CDR3 nucleotides read TGTGCCAGCAGCTTCGGTCGCAGTGACAATCAGCCCCAGCATTTT. Residues: CASSFGRSDNQPQHF.

At least ten counts were recorded for this clonotype. This chain joins TRBV12-3 or TRBV12-4 and TRBJ2-7; D is possibly TRBD1 (5 bases). Trimming shortened V by 4 bases and J by 0 bases, and 10 bases separated the two germline ends. This CDR3 spans 14 amino acids. As DNA, the CDR3 is TGTGCCAGCAGTTGGACACGTAGCTCCTACGAGCAGTACTTC. This gives the protein CASSWTRSSYEQYF.

This clonotype was recorded at least ten times. This chain links TRBV5-1 with TRBJ1-5, with 7 bases fitting TRBD1. V lost 0 bases and J lost 0; bases outside the gene matches: 12. CDR1 is SGHRS and CDR2 is YFSETQ in the germline V gene. The CDR3 loop spans 19 amino acids. This CDR3 is CASSLGLGQEGYSNQPQHF. The CDR3, as DNA: TGCGCCAGCAGCTTGGGTCTTGGACAGGAGGGATATAGCAATCAGCCCCAGCATTTT.

The chain combines TRBV5-1 with TRBJ2-2; D remains ambiguous. The CDR3 is 14 amino acids. Trimming left V 0 bases short and J 6 bases short, with 9 bases between. Germline lookup yields CDR1 SGHRS and CDR2 YFSETQ. The CDR3 DNA reads TGCGCCAGCAGCTTGGATGAAGGCGCCGGGGAGCTGTTTTTT. Amino acids: CASSLDEGAGELFF.

The CDR3 sequence: CASSFGSGRGYEQYF. CDR3 bases: TGCGCCAGCAGCTTCGGAAGCGGGAGGGGGTACGAGCAGTACTTC. The chain combines TRBV5-1 with TRBJ2-7; 10 nucleotides agree with TRBD2. Germline-derived CDR1 and CDR2 are SGHRS and YFSETQ. Unmatched junction bases numbered 6, after V lost 2 bases and J lost 4 bases. The CDR3 has 15 amino acids.

The sample holds many counts of this clonotype. The J gene is TRBJ1-1, the V gene TRBV20-1; weak D call: TRBD1 (5 bases). Germline V gene sequence: CDR1 DFQATT, CDR2 SNEGSKA (reference sequence). The V end was cut by 7 bases, the J end by 0 bases, with 12 bases between. The CDR3 is 13 residues long. The chain's CDR3 is CSGARGLNTEAFF. The CDR3 coding sequence is TGCAGTGGCGCGAGGGGACTGAACACTGAAGCTTTCTTT.